Presented here are 8 T cell receptor beta chains from one specimen sequenced in a study of blood T cell repertoires in COVID-19. TCRdb's table, derived via immunoSEQ multiplex PCR, lists solely in-frame clones and lacks some. The sample yields around 300,000 clones, 75% to 95% seen once. Input material: peripheral blood. The receptors here all came from a woman aged 25 to 39 with COVID-19, enrolled during active disease.

V is TRBV4-1 and J is TRBJ1-1; TRBD1 matches at 7 bases. This CDR3 is built from 15 residues. V was clipped by 5 bases and J by 1 base; unmatched bases: 7. Germline lookup yields CDR1 MGHRA and CDR2 YSYEKL. CDR3 protein: CASSAPTGQNTEAFF. The CDR3 bases are TGCGCCAGCAGCGCCCCGACAGGGCAGAACACTGAAGCTTTCTTT.

This clone was counted a few times. V gene TRBV24-1 combines with J gene TRBJ2-1; 10 bases align to TRBD1. Germline V gene data show CDR1 as KGHDR and CDR2 as SFDVKD. The CDR3 is 16 amino acids. The ends lost 4 bases at V and 3 bases at J; junction bases unmatched: 5. For the CDR3, the DNA is TGTGCCACCAGTGAAAAGGGACAGGGGTACTACAATGAGCAGTTCTTC. Its translation is CATSEKGQGYYNEQFF.

This sequence joins TRBV10-3 and TRBJ1-2; no definite D call. Germline CDR1 reads ENHRY; CDR2 reads SYGVKD. The CDR3 totals 14 residues. Between the trimmed V and J ends, which lost 0 bases and 0 bases, there was a span of 5 bases. The CDR3 spells CAISESIANYGYTF. The CDR3 region has the DNA TGTGCCATCAGTGAGTCGATAGCTAACTATGGCTACACCTTC.

The V and J genes are TRBV27 and TRBJ1-5; 7 nucleotides agree with TRBD1. Germline V gives CDR1 MNHEY, CDR2 SMNVEV (reference sequence). CDR3 size: 15 residues. Losses at the gene ends were 1 base for V and 5 bases for J; bases not matched to a gene: 5. The CDR3 loop reads CASSLLRGGDQPQHF. CDR3 sequence (DNA): TGTGCCAGCAGTTTATTACGAGGGGGCGATCAGCCCCAGCATTTT.

The sample holds one count of this clone. The chain uses TRBV4-1 and TRBJ1-3, with TRBD1 as a possible D gene (5 bases). This CDR3 spans 16 amino acids. Germline values: CDR1 MGHRA, CDR2 YSYEKL. V was cut by 0 bases and J by 2 bases, with 11 bases left in between. The CDR3 loop is CASSQDRAGTGNTIYF. CDR3 in DNA: TGCGCCAGCAGCCAAGACCGGGCAGGGACTGGAAACACCATATATTTT.

The chain couples TRBV11-2 to TRBJ2-1; the match to TRBD2 covers 13 bases. The germline V gene encodes CDR1 SGHAT and CDR2 FQNNGV. V lost 5 bases and J lost 5; bases outside the gene matches: 3. CDR3 length equals 15 residues. The CDR3 nucleotides are TGTGCCAGCAGCGCTGGACTAGCGGGAGACAATGAGCAGTTCTTC. Protein sequence: CASSAGLAGDNEQFF.

Here the CDR3 DNA reads TGTGCCAGTAGGCCGGGAGGCTCCTACAATGAGCAGTTCTTC. As protein: CASRPGGSYNEQFF. This chain connects TRBV19 to TRBJ2-1; 7 positions agree with TRBD2. The CDR3 consists of 14 residues. The germline gives CDR1 LNHDA, CDR2 SQIVND (reference sequence). J was trimmed by 0 bases and V by 6 bases; bases with no gene match: 2.

This chain uses TRBV10-3 with TRBJ2-3; D is perhaps TRBD1 (5 bases). The CDR3 extends over 16 amino acids. Germline CDR1 ENHRY, CDR2 SYGVKD. Trimming took 6 bases from V and 5 from J, leaving 21 bases between them. The CDR3 bases are TGTGCCATCAGCTCCTCCCCCAGGGTAATTGGAGATACGCAGTATTTT. Its translation: CAISSSPRVIGDTQYF.